This T cell receptor (beta chain) was sequenced for a study of T cells in Graves' hyperthyroidism and ophthalmopathy. Researchers took RNA transcripts and amplified the TCR beta CDR3 regions from them. Initially, a first-round RT-PCR of the TCR CDR3 employed the HTBI primer set. TCRdb passed the multiplex PCR reads through MiXCR, listing each CDR3 protein once. The table has about 350,000 distinct CDR3 sequences, approximately 13% seen once; the top ten hold 20% to 25%. The sample holds a few counts of this clonotype. This CDR3 contains 15 residues. Germline CDR1 SGHTS, CDR2 YDEGEE. Germline trimming cut 6 bases from V and 0 bases from J; bases unmatched to any gene: 4. Isolation of PBMCs was performed on around 10 ml fresh peripheral blood.

This sequence joins TRBV5-8 and TRBJ2-3, with 10 nucleotides matching TRBD2. The source is a woman aged 25 to 39 with Graves' hyperthyroidism. Sequences were obtained from blood. The CDR3 region has the DNA TGTGCCAGCACCAGAGCGGGAGGGAGCACAGATACGCAGTATTTT. Residues: CASTRAGGSTDTQYF.